The TCR beta chain under discussion was sequenced for a study of naive and memory T cell subsets (dated by TCRdb to between 2016 and 2019). At the level of the whole study: According to the figure summarizing the samples, there were some 10 blood donors, 7 tuberculin skin test biopsies and 3 saline control biopsies. Usually PCR2 was run as a SYBR Green qPCR and stopped at a set threshold, although low-input samples could use end-point PCR (roughly 6 cycles) instead. General study outcomes and caveats: The potential sensitivity of the RNA-based method to TCR transcript changes with T cell activation and differentiation was acknowledged.

CDR1 and CDR2 are drawn from the germline V gene: MNHEY, SVGAGI. The CDR3 starts with the cysteine, ends with the phenylalanine, and has 14 residues. Only the CDR3 part of the read is kept: 42 bases, read in frame from the first base. V and J are truncated by 11 bases and 7 bases respectively, leaving an intervening sequence of 23 bases. At least ten counts were recorded for this clonotype. Its antigen target is currently unknown. No much larger clone is present one base from it, and per-base qualities are unavailable. Library method: 5' RACE. The ligated cDNA was amplified in four rounds of PCR with nested alpha and beta constant region primers together with the SP2 primer. For the blood and skin samples, TCR RNA was reverse transcribed with SuperScript IV using primers for the alpha and beta constant regions. An oligonucleotide carrying the Illumina SP2 primer and a UMI was ligated to the 3' end of the cDNA by means of T4 RNA ligase 1. To prevent hairpin formation, the 12-nucleotide UMI was made up of two random hexamers with an eight-base spacer between them. TCR alpha and beta chain libraries were processed separately from the second PCR onward, with dual indexing for multiplexing. After pooling, the indexed libraries were analyzed by capillary electrophoresis and sequenced on either an Illumina MiSeq or NextSeq. To boost base diversity and improve cluster recognition, PhiX DNA at 5-7% was spiked into the libraries. The paper's data handling went like this. Demultiplexor pulled UMIs out of read 2, joined the UMIs with the TCR sequence from read 1, and separated reads according to sample indices. Decombinator identified V and J genes and V-J junctions, assigning each TCR a five-part identifier including V and J deletions. Collapsinator used UMIs to correct sequencing errors and PCR amplification heterogeneity, producing a UMI-based abundance for each TCR. CDR3Translator turned identifiers into nucleotide sequence, translated the nucleotide sequence into amino acids, and pulled out CDR3 regions based on terminal motifs. Error-corrected alpha and beta TCR counts from blood and skin were compared after normalization to input RNA amount. TCRdb took the public reads, trimmed them with fastp at Q25, ran MiXCR for clone calling and kept in-frame beta chains. A single entry per CDR3 protein holds the most common genes and DNA from its merged rows. The V and J calls reflect TCRdb's pipeline rather than the authors' work. The sample includes over 45,000 distinct CDR3 sequences, with over 3.5% observed a single time. The top ten clones comprise around 0.88% of the sample.

The study described a robust, sensitive protocol for amplifying, sequencing and analyzing TCRs, using 3' ligation of a UMI-containing oligonucleotide to TCR cDNA. For whole blood analysis, approximately 2.6 ml of peripheral blood was drawn from adult healthy volunteers into Tempus tubes, and RNA was extracted according to the manufacturer's instructions. Total RNA was used without cell sorting and was treated with RQ1 DNase before reverse transcription, with a target input of roughly 1 to 1000 ng. Libraries were prepared from skin biopsies and whole blood so that pipeline robustness could be tested in samples in which T cells form a minority population.

This TCR derives from a female donor in good health. The chain was built from TRBV6-5 and TRBJ1-1, with the D gene not confidently named. The CDR3 protein is CASAEGGSSGEAFF. DNA sequence: TGTGCCTCCGCGGAGGGCGGGTCTTCGGGTGAAGCTTTCTTT.